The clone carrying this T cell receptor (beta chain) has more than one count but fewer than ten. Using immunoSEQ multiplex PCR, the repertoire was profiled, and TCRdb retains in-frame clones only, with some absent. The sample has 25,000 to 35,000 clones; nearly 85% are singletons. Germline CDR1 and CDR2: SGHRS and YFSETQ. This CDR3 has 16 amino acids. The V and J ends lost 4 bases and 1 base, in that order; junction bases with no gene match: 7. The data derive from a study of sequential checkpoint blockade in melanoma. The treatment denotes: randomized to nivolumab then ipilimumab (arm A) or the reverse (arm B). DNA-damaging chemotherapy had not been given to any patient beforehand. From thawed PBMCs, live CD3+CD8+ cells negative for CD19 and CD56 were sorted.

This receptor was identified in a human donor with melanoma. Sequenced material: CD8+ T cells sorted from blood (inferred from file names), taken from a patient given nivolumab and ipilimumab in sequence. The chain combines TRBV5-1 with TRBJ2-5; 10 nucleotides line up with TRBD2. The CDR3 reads CASSVLAGGLQETQYF. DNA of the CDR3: TGCGCCAGCAGCGTTTTAGCGGGGGGCCTCCAAGAGACCCAGTACTTC.